Listed below are T cell receptor beta chains from one sample, sequenced in a study of T cell responses to AZD1222 COVID-19 vaccine. Only in-frame clones appear in the TCRdb table, and some are missing; sequencing was by immunoSEQ multiplex PCR. This table has roughly 55,000 clones, roughly nine tenths appearing once. The source was peripheral blood, collected on day 0 of AZD1222 vaccination. These TCRs come from an adult in good health. CDR3s include the opening cysteine and the closing phenylalanine or tryptophan. The D gene is left open where the match is weak. Not all rows give a size; the values are once, few, many and, for expanded clones, a class.

>TRBD1|TRBV9|TRBJ2-7|NA
TGTGCCAGCAGCCCTTCGACAGGGAGTTCCTACGAGCAGTACTTC
CASSPSTGSSYEQYF
>TRBD1|TRBV27|TRBJ1-2|NA
TGTGCCAGCAGTCCCGGACAGGAGCGGGGTTACACCTTC
CASSPGQERGYTF
>NA|TRBV6-4|TRBJ2-2|NA
TGTGCCAGCACCCAAGGTCCGGGGGCCGGGGAGCTGTTTTTT
CASTQGPGAGELFF
>NA|TRBV19|TRBJ2-7|NA
TGTGCCAGTCGGGTCTCCGGGGCGGACTACGAGCAGTACTTC
CASRVSGADYEQYF
>NA|TRBV7-3|TRBJ2-1|once
TGTGCCAGCAGCTTAACGTCCAGGGTCGCCCCAAATGAGCAGTTCTTC
CASSLTSRVAPNEQFF
>NA|TRBV19|TRBJ2-2|NA
TGTGCCAGTAGTCAGAGGGCCCCCGGGGAGCTGTTTTTT
CASSQRAPGELFF
>NA|TRBV5-1|TRBJ2-3|NA
TGCGCCAGCCGGTCAGGGAGTAGCACAGATACGCAGTATTTT
CASRSGSSTDTQYF
>NA|TRBV12-3/TRBV12-4|TRBJ1-2|few
TGTGCCAGCTCCTGGGGGGAAGACTATGGCTACACCTTC
CASSWGEDYGYTF
>NA|TRBV6-1|TRBJ1-1|NA
TGTGCCAGCAGCTTCGTTGCTGAAGCTTTCTTT
CASSFVAEAFF
>TRBD1|TRBV28|TRBJ1-1|NA
TGTGCCAGCAGTTTGGACAGGGTGAACACTGAAGCTTTCTTT
CASSLDRVNTEAFF